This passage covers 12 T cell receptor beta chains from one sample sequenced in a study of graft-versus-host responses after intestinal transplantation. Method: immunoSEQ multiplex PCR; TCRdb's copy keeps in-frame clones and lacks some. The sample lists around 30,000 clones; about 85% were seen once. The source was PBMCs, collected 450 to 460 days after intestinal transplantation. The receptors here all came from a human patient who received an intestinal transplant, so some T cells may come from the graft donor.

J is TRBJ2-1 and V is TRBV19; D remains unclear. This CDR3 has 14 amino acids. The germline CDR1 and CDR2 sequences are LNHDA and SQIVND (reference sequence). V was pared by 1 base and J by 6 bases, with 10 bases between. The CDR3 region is CASSIGLHPNEQFF. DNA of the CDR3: TGTGCCAGTAGTATAGGCCTGCACCCCAATGAGCAGTTCTTC.

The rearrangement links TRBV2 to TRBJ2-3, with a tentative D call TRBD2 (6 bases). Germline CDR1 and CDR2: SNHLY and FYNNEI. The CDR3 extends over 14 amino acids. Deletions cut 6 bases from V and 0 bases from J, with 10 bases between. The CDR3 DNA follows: TGTGCCAGCAGGGAGGGCAGTAGCACAGATACGCAGTATTTT. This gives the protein CASREGSSTDTQYF. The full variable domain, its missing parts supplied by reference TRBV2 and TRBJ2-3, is EPEVTQTPSHQVTQMGQEVILRCVPISNHLYFYWYRQILGQKVEFLVSFYNNEISEKSEIFDDQFSVERPDGSNFTLKIRSTKLEDSAMYFCASREGSSTDTQYFGPGTRLTVL.

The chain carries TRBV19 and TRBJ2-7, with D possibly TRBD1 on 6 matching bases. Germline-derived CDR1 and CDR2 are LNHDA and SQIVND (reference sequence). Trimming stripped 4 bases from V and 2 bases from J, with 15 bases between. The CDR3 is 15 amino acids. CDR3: CASSKSGTPAYEQYF. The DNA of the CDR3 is TGTGCCAGTAGTAAGTCCGGGACACCGGCCTACGAGCAGTACTTC.

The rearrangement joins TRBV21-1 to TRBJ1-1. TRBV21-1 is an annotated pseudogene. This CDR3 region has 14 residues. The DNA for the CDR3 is TGTGCCAGCAGCATGGGTGGCGAGAACACTGAAGCTTTCTTT. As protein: CASSMGGENTEAFF.

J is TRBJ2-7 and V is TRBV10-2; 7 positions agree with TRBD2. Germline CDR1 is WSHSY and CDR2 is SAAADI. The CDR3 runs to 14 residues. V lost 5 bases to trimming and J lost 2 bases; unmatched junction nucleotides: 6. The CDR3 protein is CASSRTSIPYEQYF. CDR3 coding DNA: TGCGCCAGCAGTCGGACTAGTATCCCCTACGAGCAGTACTTC.

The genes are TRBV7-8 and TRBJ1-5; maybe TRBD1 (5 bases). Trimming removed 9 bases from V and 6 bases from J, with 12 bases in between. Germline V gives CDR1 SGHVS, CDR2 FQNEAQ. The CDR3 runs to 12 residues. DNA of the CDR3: TGTGCCAGAAGGGGCACCGGTCAGCCCCAGCATTTT. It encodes CARRGTGQPQHF.

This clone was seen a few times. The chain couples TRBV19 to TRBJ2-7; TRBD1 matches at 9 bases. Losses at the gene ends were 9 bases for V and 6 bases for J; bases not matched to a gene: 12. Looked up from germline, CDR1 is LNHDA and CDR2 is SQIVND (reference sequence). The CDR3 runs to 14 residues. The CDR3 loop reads CASNPGTGYGEQYF. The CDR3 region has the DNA TGTGCCAGCAACCCAGGGACAGGGTATGGCGAGCAGTACTTC.

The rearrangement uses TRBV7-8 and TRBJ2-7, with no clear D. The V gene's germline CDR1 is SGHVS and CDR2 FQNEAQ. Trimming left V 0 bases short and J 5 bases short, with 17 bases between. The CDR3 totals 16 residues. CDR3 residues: CASSLAGSGSRDEQYF. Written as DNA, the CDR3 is TGTGCCAGCAGCTTAGCCGGTTCCGGATCAAGGGACGAGCAGTACTTC. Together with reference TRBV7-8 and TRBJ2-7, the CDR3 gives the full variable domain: GAGVSQSPRYKVAKRGQDVALRCDPISGHVSLFWYQQALGQGPEFLTYFQNEAQLDKSGLPSDRFFAERPEGSVSTLKIQRTQQEDSAVYLCASSLAGSGSRDEQYFGPGTRLTVT.

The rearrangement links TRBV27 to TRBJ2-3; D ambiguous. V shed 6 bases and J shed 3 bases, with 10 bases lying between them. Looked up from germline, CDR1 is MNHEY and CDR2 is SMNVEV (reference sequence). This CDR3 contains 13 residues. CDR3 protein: CASRGSGTDTQYF. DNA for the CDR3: TGTGCCAGCAGGGGTAGTGGGACAGATACGCAGTATTTT.

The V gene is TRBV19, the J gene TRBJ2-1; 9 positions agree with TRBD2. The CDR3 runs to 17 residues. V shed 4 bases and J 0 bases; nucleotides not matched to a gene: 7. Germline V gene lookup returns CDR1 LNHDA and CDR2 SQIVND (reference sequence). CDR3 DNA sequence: TGTGCCAGTAGTACCAATATAGCGGGGGCCTCCTACAATGAGCAGTTCTTC. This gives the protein CASSTNIAGASYNEQFF.

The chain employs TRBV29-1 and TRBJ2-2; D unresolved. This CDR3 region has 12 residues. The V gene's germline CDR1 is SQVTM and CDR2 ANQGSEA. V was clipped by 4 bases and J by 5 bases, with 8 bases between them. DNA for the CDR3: TGCAGCGTTGGGAGTCCTACCGGGGAGCTGTTTTTT. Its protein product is CSVGSPTGELFF.

In nucleotides, the CDR3 is TGCGCCAGCAGCCAAGATCCCAGTCCCACCTACGAGCAGTACTTC. Protein: CASSQDPSPTYEQYF. The rearrangement uses TRBV4-1 and TRBJ2-7; no clear D. CDR3 length equals 15 residues. CDR1 is MGHRA, CDR2 YSYEKL, per germline. V lost 0 bases and J lost 2, with 11 bases in between.